A selection of T cell receptor beta chains follows, all from one sample in a study of shared clonotypes between healthy human individuals. Sequencing used immunoSEQ multiplex PCR; TCRdb keeps in-frame clones, though not all of them. Of a few hundred thousand clones listed, roughly 79% are singletons. The sample comprised PBMCs. Every receptor here comes from a woman aged 40-49 years in good health. Some clones in this sample may be carry-over from other donors' samples. CDR3s include the opening cysteine and the closing phenylalanine or tryptophan. The order of the fields is clone size, D gene, J gene, V gene, CDR3 protein, CDR3 DNA. A D gene is named only where the DNA matches it firmly. Where a row states a size, it is once, few, many or the class of an expanded clone; other rows omit it.

>.|.|TRBJ1-1|TRBV10-2
CASSVHQGHFEAFF
TGCGCCAGCAGTGTTCACCAGGGACACTTCGAAGCTTTCTTT
>many|.|TRBJ2-7|TRBV6-1
CASTLLGSEQYF
TGTGCCAGCACTCTACTGGGGAGCGAGCAGTACTTC
>.|.|TRBJ2-7|TRBV7-2
CASSPQWQGNEQYF
TGTGCCAGCAGCCCCCAGTGGCAGGGTAACGAGCAGTACTTC
>.|TRBD1|TRBJ2-3|TRBV7-9
CASSPGGSTDTQYF
TGTGCCAGCAGCCCAGGGGGTAGCACAGATACGCAGTATTTT
>.|.|TRBJ2-4|TRBV7-9
CASSLALAGTKNIQYF
TGTGCCAGCAGCTTAGCGCTCGCGGGGACCAAAAACATTCAGTACTTC
>.|TRBD2|TRBJ2-5|TRBV18
CASSPKDQGGETQYF
TGTGCCAGCTCACCAAAGGATCAGGGAGGGGAGACCCAGTACTTC
>.|.|TRBJ2-5|TRBV7-7
CASSLQTGTQETQYF
TGTGCTAGCAGCCTACAAACGGGCACTCAAGAGACCCAGTACTTC
>once|.|TRBJ2-3|TRBV7-7
CASSLGSSTDTQYF
TGTGCTAGCAGCTTGGGCAGCAGCACAGATACGCAGTATTTT
>few|TRBD1|TRBJ1-5|TRBV2
CASNYRGPQPQHF
TGTGCCAGCAACTACAGGGGCCCCCAGCCCCAGCATTTT
>.|TRBD1|TRBJ2-5|TRBV7-2
CASSQRQGQETQYF
TGTGCCAGCAGCCAACGACAGGGCCAAGAGACCCAGTACTTC
>.|.|TRBJ1-1|TRBV5-1
CASTPTALNTEAFF
TGCGCCAGCACTCCGACAGCTCTGAACACTGAAGCTTTCTTT
>.|.|TRBJ2-3|TRBV18
CASSLITDTQYF
TGTGCCAGCTCACTAATCACAGATACGCAGTATTTT
>few|TRBD1|TRBJ1-1|TRBV2
CASSWDREAFF
TGTGCCAGCAGTTGGGACAGGGAAGCTTTCTTT
>.|.|TRBJ2-1|TRBV7-3
CASSLSGAGIYNEQFF
TGTGCCAGCAGCTTATCAGGGGCCGGAATCTACAATGAGCAGTTCTTC
>.|TRBD1|TRBJ1-5|TRBV6-1
CASSSDRGGLQPQHF
TGTGCCAGCAGCTCCGACAGGGGAGGATTGCAGCCCCAGCATTTT
>.|TRBD1|TRBJ1-2|TRBV30
CASSPGQGAWGYTF
TGTGCCTCTTCCCCGGGACAGGGGGCTTGGGGCTACACCTTC
>.|.|TRBJ1-5|TRBV19
CASSWLGEGQPQHF
TGTGCCAGTAGTTGGTTAGGGGAAGGTCAGCCCCAGCATTTT
>few|.|TRBJ1-5|TRBV4-3
CASSQDWGARNQPQHF
TGCGCCAGCAGCCAAGATTGGGGGGCTCGCAATCAGCCCCAGCATTTT
>.|TRBD2|TRBJ2-2|TRBV5-1
CASMRTSGGGELFF
TGCGCCAGCATGCGGACTAGCGGGGGCGGGGAGCTGTTTTTT
>.|.|TRBJ2-1|TRBV5-4
CASSLMLGGTYNEQFF
TGTGCCAGCAGCTTGATGTTGGGAGGAACCTACAATGAGCAGTTCTTC
>.|TRBD2|TRBJ2-3|TRBV28
CASSLAGATDTQYF
TGTGCCAGCAGTCTAGCGGGAGCGACAGATACGCAGTATTTT
>.|.|TRBJ2-1|TRBV4-2
CASSPPLDSYNEQFF
TGTGCCAGCAGCCCGCCTCTGGACAGTTACAATGAGCAGTTCTTC
>.|.|TRBJ2-7|TRBV28
CASSSRSYEQYF
TGTGCCAGCAGTTCCCGCTCCTACGAGCAGTACTTC
>.|.|TRBJ2-3|TRBV6-5
CASRTEVGDTQYF
TGTGCCAGCCGCACAGAAGTGGGAGATACGCAGTATTTT
>once|.|TRBJ2-7|TRBV29-1
CSVGRDRSYEQYF
TGCAGCGTTGGGCGGGACCGCTCCTACGAGCAGTACTTC
>.|TRBD1|TRBJ1-2|TRBV6-4
CASSPGTAVNYGYTF
TGTGCCAGCAGTCCCGGGACAGCTGTGAACTATGGCTACACCTTC
>.|.|TRBJ2-3|TRBV28
CASSLAGDTTDTQYF
TGTGCCAGCAGTTTAGCAGGGGATACCACAGATACGCAGTATTTT
>.|TRBD1|TRBJ2-7|TRBV7-8
CASRTGQGLPYEQYF
TGTGCCAGCAGGACGGGACAGGGGTTGCCCTACGAGCAGTACTTC
>once|.|TRBJ1-6|TRBV5-1
CASSLDRVDSPLHF
TGCGCCAGCAGCTTGGACAGGGTAGATTCACCCCTCCACTTT
>.|TRBD2|TRBJ2-5|TRBV27
CASRTGLAGLETQYF
TGTGCCAGCAGAACAGGACTAGCGGGTCTGGAGACCCAGTACTTC
>few|TRBD2|TRBJ2-2|TRBV7-6
CASSLVSSGITGELFF
TGTGCCAGCAGCTTAGTGTCTAGCGGGATCACCGGGGAGCTGTTTTTT
>.|.|TRBJ2-3|TRBV5-1
CASSLAPTSPTDTQYF
TGCGCCAGCAGCTTGGCCCCGACCAGCCCCACAGATACGCAGTATTTT